These 16 T cell receptor beta chains share one sample of origin, sequenced in a study of blood T cells in healthy people across ages. Then a second PCR, running roughly 7 to 12 cycles, was carried out with a sample-barcoded 5' primer and a J-beta primer mix. MiXCR, run by TCRdb on the 5' RACE reads, gives a single entry per CDR3 protein. The table includes roughly 1,300,000 distinct CDR3 sequences, 59% detected once. The sample taken for sequencing was blood. These receptors were obtained from a man younger than 30 in good health.

This clonotype occurred a few times. The J gene is TRBJ2-7, the V gene TRBV7-9; TRBD1 matches at 7 bases. V lost 4 bases and J lost 1; bases outside the gene matches: 10. CDR1 and CDR2 (germline): SEHNR, FQNEAQ (reference sequence). CDR3 length: 16 residues. CDR3 sequence reads: CASSSPGQTISYEQYF. The DNA of the CDR3 is TGTGCCAGCAGCTCCCCGGGACAGACCATTTCCTACGAGCAGTACTTC.

The rearrangement joins TRBV6-2 or TRBV6-3 to TRBJ2-3, with 10 nucleotides matching TRBD2. Germline-derived CDR1 and CDR2 are MNHEY and SVGEGT. The V gene end was trimmed by 0 bases and the J gene end by 0 bases; junction bases not matched to a gene: 3. The CDR3 totals 17 residues. The chain's CDR3 is CASSYSVSGGSTDTQYF. Written as DNA, the CDR3 is TGTGCCAGCAGTTACTCGGTTAGCGGGGGGAGCACAGATACGCAGTATTTT.

This chain uses TRBV21-1 with TRBJ2-6; TRBD1 is the table's D call and was not checked against the DNA. TRBV21-1 constitutes a pseudogene. There are 20 residues in the CDR3. This CDR3 is CASENRPMGDKSSGANVLTF. CDR3 nucleotide sequence: TGTGCCAGCGAAAACCGGCCTATGGGGGACAAAAGCTCTGGGGCCAACGTCCTGACTTTC.

This chain links TRBV21-1 with TRBJ1-2; the table's D call of TRBD1 was not tested on the DNA. TRBV21-1 is tagged as a pseudogene. This CDR3 is built from 15 residues. CDR3 sequence reads: CASRDRAPFNYGYTF. The CDR3, as DNA: TGTGCCAGCCGGGACAGGGCCCCTTTTAACTATGGCTACACCTTC.

This clonotype is a singleton in its sample. The chain couples TRBV27 to TRBJ2-5, with D perhaps matching TRBD1 (6 bases). TRBJ2-7 matches the DNA end more closely, so the J call is doubtful. Germline V gives CDR1 MNHEY, CDR2 SMNVEV (reference sequence). The CDR3 spans 13 residues. CDR3 in DNA: TGTGCCAGCACTACGGTTTTGGGGGCCGAGCAGTACTTC. Its protein is CASTTVLGAEQYF.

V and J are TRBV3-1 and TRBJ2-5; D is unclear. CDR1 and CDR2 (germline): LGHDT, YNNKEL (reference sequence). Trimming removed 4 bases at V and 5 bases at J, with 17 bases between. The CDR3 contains 15 residues. The CDR3 nucleotides read TGTGCCAGCAGCCCCGGGCCCCCTGTGGAGGAGACCCAGTACTTC. This sequence encodes CASSPGPPVEETQYF.

The genes are TRBV14 and TRBJ2-7, with D tentatively TRBD2 (6 bases). Between the trimmed V and J ends, which lost 2 bases and 4 bases, there was a span of 12 bases. Germline CDR1 reads SGHDN; CDR2 reads FVKESK. The CDR3 totals 14 residues. DNA for the CDR3: TGTGCCAGCAGCCAACAGGGAGGAAGATACGAGCAGTACTTC. Its protein product is CASSQQGGRYEQYF.

The chain employs TRBV15 and TRBJ2-2; D is tentatively TRBD1 or TRBD2 (5 bases each). V was clipped by 2 bases and J by 4 bases, with 11 bases between them. In germline, CDR1 is LNHNV, CDR2 YYDKDF (reference sequence). CDR3 length: 15 residues. This CDR3 reads CATSRRGTVTGELFF. The CDR3, as DNA: TGTGCCACCAGCAGACGGGGCACTGTCACCGGGGAGCTGTTTTTT.

V gene TRBV20-1 combines with J gene TRBJ2-5, with D possibly called TRBD1 or TRBD2 (5 bases each). Per the germline V gene, CDR1 is DFQATT and CDR2 is SNEGSKA (reference sequence). Trimming removed 3 bases at V and 2 bases at J, with 16 bases between. The CDR3 extends over 15 amino acids. CDR3 in amino acids: CSASFSGTVQETQYF. The CDR3 nucleotides are TGCAGTGCTAGCTTTTCCGGGACGGTACAAGAGACCCAGTACTTC.

Only a few counts were recorded for this clonotype. This chain connects TRBV11-2 to TRBJ2-7; D gene ambiguous. CDR3 length: 15 residues. CDR1 is SGHAT and CDR2 is FQNNGV in the germline V gene. The V end was cut by 3 bases, the J end by 1 base, with 13 bases between. The CDR3 coding sequence is TGTGCCAGCAGCTTTTATCAGATGACATCCTACGAGCAGTACTTC. Its protein is CASSFYQMTSYEQYF.

This rearrangement joins TRBV10-3 to TRBJ2-7, with D possibly matching TRBD1 (6 bases). The CDR3 length is 13 residues. V was shortened by 10 bases and J by 5 bases, with 18 bases between the two germline ends. Germline assignment: CDR1 ENHRY and CDR2 SYGVKD. The CDR3 protein is CATRDRTVDEQYF. CDR3 DNA sequence: TGTGCCACCAGAGACAGGACGGTCGACGAGCAGTACTTC.

This chain links TRBV27 with TRBJ2-5, with 13 bases identical to TRBD2. The assigned J gene may be wrong: the sequence end matches TRBJ2-7 better. The germline V gene has CDR1 MNHEY and CDR2 SMNVEV (reference sequence). The CDR3 runs 14 residues. CDR3 region: CATRLAGGFHEQYF. DNA of the CDR3: TGTGCCACCCGACTAGCGGGGGGATTCCACGAGCAGTACTTC.

On this clonotype itself: One end of the junction fails to match germline, which may point to a read error. The rearrangement joins TRBV10-3 to TRBJ2-3; TRBD2 matches at 7 bases. Germline CDR1 ENHRY, CDR2 SYGVKD. This CDR3 has 15 residues. CDR3 sequence reads: CAISGVGGTGDTRYF. CDR3 sequence (DNA): TGTGCCATCAGTGGAGTCGGGGGGACGGGAGATACGCGGTATTTT.

The V call is TRBV7-9, the J call TRBJ1-2; D call uncertain. Deletions cut 5 bases from V and 4 bases from J, with 11 bases between. Germline CDR1 is SEHNR and CDR2 is FQNEAQ (reference sequence). CDR3 length equals 13 residues. The CDR3, as DNA: TGTGCCAGCAGCCAACTGATTTCCTATGGCTACACCTTC. Translation: CASSQLISYGYTF. Using reference TRBV7-9 and TRBJ1-2 for the parts outside the CDR3, the full variable domain is DTGVSQNPRHKITKRGQNVTFRCDPISEHNRLYWYRQTLGQGPEFLTYFQNEAQLEKSRLLSDRFSAERPKGSFSTLEIQRTEQGDSAMYLCASSQLISYGYTFGSGTRLTVV.

The chain uses TRBV3-1 and TRBJ2-4; the D gene is possibly TRBD2 (7 bases). The DNA end lines up better with TRBJ2-7; the J call may be wrong. CDR1 and CDR2 (germline): LGHDT, YNNKEL (reference sequence). There are 17 residues in the CDR3. CDR3 loop: CASSQAPWGRETYEQYF. Here the CDR3 DNA reads TGTGCCAGCAGCCAAGCCCCATGGGGGCGGGAGACCTACGAGCAGTACTTC.

The sample holds one count of this clonotype. The V call is TRBV14, the J call TRBJ2-5; weak D call: TRBD1 (5 bases). The length of the CDR3 is 14 residues. V lost 3 bases and J lost 5, with 13 bases in between. Germline V CDR1 and CDR2: SGHDN, FVKESK. The CDR3 here is CASSHVLGAETQYF. CDR3 bases: TGTGCCAGCAGCCACGTCCTAGGGGCGGAGACCCAGTACTTC.